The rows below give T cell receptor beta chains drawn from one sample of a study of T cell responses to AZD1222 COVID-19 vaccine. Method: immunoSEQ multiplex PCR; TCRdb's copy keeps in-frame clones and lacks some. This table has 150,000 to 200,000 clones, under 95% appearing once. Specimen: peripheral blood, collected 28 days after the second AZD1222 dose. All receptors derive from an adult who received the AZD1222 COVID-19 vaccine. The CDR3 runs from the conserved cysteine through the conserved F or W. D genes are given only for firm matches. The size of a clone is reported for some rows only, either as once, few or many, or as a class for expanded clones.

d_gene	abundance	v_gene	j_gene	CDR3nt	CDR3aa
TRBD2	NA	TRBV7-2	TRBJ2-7	TGTGCCAGCAGCCCACCTAGACTAGCGGGGGCCTCCTACGAGCAGTACTTC	CASSPPRLAGASYEQYF
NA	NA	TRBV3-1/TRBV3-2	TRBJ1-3	TGTGCCAGCAGCCAACTACCTGGAAACACCATATATTTT	CASSQLPGNTIYF
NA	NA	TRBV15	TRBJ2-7	TGTGCCACCAGCGGCAGGGCAGGGGGGCGTTACTACGAGCAGTACTTC	CATSGRAGGRYYEQYF
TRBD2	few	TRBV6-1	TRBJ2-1	TGTGCCAGCAGTGACCCGGGACTAGCGGAGAACTACAATGAGCAGTTCTTC	CASSDPGLAENYNEQFF
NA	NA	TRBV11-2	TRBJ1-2	TGTGCCAGCAGCTTAGGCAGCACCTATGGCTACACCTTC	CASSLGSTYGYTF
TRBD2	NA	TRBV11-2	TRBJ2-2	TGTGCCAGCAGCTTAGGGGGGACTAGCGGGAGACACACCGGGGAGCTGTTTTTT	CASSLGGTSGRHTGELFF
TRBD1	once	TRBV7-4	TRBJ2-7	TGTGCCAGCAGCCTAGGGACAGGGAACACATACGAGCAGTACTTC	CASSLGTGNTYEQYF
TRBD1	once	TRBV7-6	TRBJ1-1	TGTGCCAGCAGCTTATATGGGACAGCAAAATATAACACTGAAGCTTTCTTT	CASSLYGTAKYNTEAFF
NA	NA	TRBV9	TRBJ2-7	TGTGCCAGCAGCCCCCAGGGCGGGGCCGCGAGTGTCGAGCAGTACTTC	CASSPQGGAASVEQYF
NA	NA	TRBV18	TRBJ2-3	TGTGCCAGCTCACCACCAGTCGGCACAGATACGCAGTATTTT	CASSPPVGTDTQYF
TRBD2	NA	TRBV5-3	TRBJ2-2	TGTGCCAGAAGCTTGTTGCGGGAGTATACCACCGGGGAGCTGTTTTTT	CARSLLREYTTGELFF
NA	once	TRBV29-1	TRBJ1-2	TGCAGCGTTGAAGAAACCGGGGGCTACACCTTC	CSVEETGGYTF
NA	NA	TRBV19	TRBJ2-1	TGTGCCAGTAGTCATGGTCAGGGGAGTAATGAGCAGTTCTTC	CASSHGQGSNEQFF
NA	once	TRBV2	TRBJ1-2	TGTGCCAGCAGTGGGCAGCCCACCTATGGCTACACCTTC	CASSGQPTYGYTF
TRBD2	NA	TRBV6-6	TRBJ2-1	TGTGCCAGCAGTTACTTTCCAGCGGGAGGCCCGGGGGAGCAGTTCTTC	CASSYFPAGGPGEQFF
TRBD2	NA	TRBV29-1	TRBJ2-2	TGCAGCGTTGAAAAGCCCGGGAGGGCCGGGGAGCTGTTTTTT	CSVEKPGRAGELFF
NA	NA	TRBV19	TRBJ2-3	TGTGCCAGTAGTTCCCCAGCCCGGGGCGGCCCAGATACGCAGTATTTT	CASSSPARGGPDTQYF
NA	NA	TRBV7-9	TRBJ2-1	TGTGCCAGCAGCGGGCGGGGCGCGGCCTATGAGCAGTTCTTC	CASSGRGAAYEQFF
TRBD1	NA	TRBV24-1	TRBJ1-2	TGTGCCACCAGTGACATCCTGACAGGGAAAATTAACTATGGCTACACCTTC	CATSDILTGKINYGYTF
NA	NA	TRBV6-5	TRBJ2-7	TGTGCCGCGCTGGGGGACTACGAGCAGTACTTC	CAALGDYEQYF
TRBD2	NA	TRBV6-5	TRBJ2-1	TGTGCCAGCAGTTCCTCGACTAGCGGGATTTACAATGAGCAGTTCTTC	CASSSSTSGIYNEQFF
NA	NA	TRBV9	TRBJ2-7	TGTGCCAGCAGCGCCCATGGAGAGGCGGTCTACGAGCAGTACTTC	CASSAHGEAVYEQYF
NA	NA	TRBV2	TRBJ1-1	TGTGCCACCCTATGGGGGAACACTGAAGCTTTCTTT	CATLWGNTEAFF
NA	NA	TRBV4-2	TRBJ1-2	TGTGCCAGCAGCCAAGATGGGGGATTGTATGGCTACACCTTC	CASSQDGGLYGYTF
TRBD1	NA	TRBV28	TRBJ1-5	TGTGCCAGCAGTTCCCCCCGAGGGACAGCGAACAATCAGCCCCAGCATTTT	CASSSPRGTANNQPQHF
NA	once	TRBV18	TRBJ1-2	TGTGCCAGCTCACCTCCCCCGGGCGTTAACTATGGCTACACCTTC	CASSPPPGVNYGYTF
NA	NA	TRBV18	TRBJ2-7	TGTGCCAGCTCACCAGTTCCGGGACATGGGACCTACGAGCAGTACTTC	CASSPVPGHGTYEQYF
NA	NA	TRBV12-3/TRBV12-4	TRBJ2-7	TGTGCCAGCAGTCCCGAGACCTACGAGCAGTACTTC	CASSPETYEQYF
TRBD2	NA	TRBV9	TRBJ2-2	TGTGCCAGCAGCGTAGCGGGAGGTGGAACCGGGGAGCTGTTTTTT	CASSVAGGGTGELFF
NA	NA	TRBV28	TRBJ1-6	TGTGCCAGCAGTTCACCACAGAATTATAATTCACCCCTCCACTTT	CASSSPQNYNSPLHF
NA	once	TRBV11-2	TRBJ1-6	TGTGCCAGCAGCTTAGATACGTGGAATTCACCCCTCCACTTT	CASSLDTWNSPLHF
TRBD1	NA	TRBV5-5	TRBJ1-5	TGTGCCAGCAGCTCCGGGACAGGGGCCGGACAGCCCCAGCATTTT	CASSSGTGAGQPQHF
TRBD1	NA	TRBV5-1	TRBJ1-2	TGCGCCAGCAGCGCGAAGGGACAGTCCGACTATGGCTACACCTTC	CASSAKGQSDYGYTF
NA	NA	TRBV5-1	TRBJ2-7	TGCGCCAGCAGCTTGGTAGGCAGGGACAACGAGCAGTACTTC	CASSLVGRDNEQYF
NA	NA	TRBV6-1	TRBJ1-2	TGTGCCAGCAGTGAGGGGATCGGTGGCTACACCTTC	CASSEGIGGYTF
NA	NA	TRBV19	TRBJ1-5	TGTGCCAGTAGTAGTGGGCCAGCGCAGAGGCCCCAGCATTTT	CASSSGPAQRPQHF
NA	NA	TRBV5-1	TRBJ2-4	TGCGCCAGCAGCTTTGTTTCAGGGTGGGACGACATTCAGTACTTC	CASSFVSGWDDIQYF
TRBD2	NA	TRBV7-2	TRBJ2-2	TGTGCCAGCAGCTGGACCGGGACTAGCGTTAAGGTTACCGGGGAGCTGTTTTTT	CASSWTGTSVKVTGELFF
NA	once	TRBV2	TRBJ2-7	TGTGCCAGCAGGGGGTCTGAGGGGCCCTACGAGCAGTACTTC	CASRGSEGPYEQYF
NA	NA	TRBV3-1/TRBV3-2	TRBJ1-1	TGTGCCAGCAGTCTTACGATAAACACTGAAGCTTTCTTT	CASSLTINTEAFF
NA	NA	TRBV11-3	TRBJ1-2	TGTGCCAGCAGCTTAGACGACGGCTATGGCTACACCTTC	CASSLDDGYGYTF
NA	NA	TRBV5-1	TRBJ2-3	TGCGCCAGCACCTTCGGAACCCTAAGCACAGATACGCAGTATTTT	CASTFGTLSTDTQYF
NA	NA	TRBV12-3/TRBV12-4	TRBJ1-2	TGTGCCAGCAGTCTTGGGGGGCCTGGCTACACCTTC	CASSLGGPGYTF
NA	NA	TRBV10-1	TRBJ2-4	TGCGCCAGCATCCCAAAGCGAGGAGACCACATAAACATTCAGTACTTC	CASIPKRGDHINIQYF
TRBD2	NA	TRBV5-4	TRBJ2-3	TGTGCCAGCAGCTTTAGGGCGGGAGCCACAGATACGCAGTATTTT	CASSFRAGATDTQYF
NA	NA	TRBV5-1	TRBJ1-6	TGCGCCAGCAGCTTGTTACCGACTAATTCACCCCTCCACTTT	CASSLLPTNSPLHF
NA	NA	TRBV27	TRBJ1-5	TGTGCCAGCAGTCCCCGTTGGGGCGGGCAGCCCCAGCATTTT	CASSPRWGGQPQHF
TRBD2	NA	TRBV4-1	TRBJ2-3	TGCGCCAGCAGCCAAGGGACTAGCGGGAGGGCCCTAGATACGCAGTATTTT	CASSQGTSGRALDTQYF
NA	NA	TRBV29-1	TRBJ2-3	TGCAGCGGCAGGCTAGATTCTGATACGCAGTATTTT	CSGRLDSDTQYF
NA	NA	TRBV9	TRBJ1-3	TGTGCCAGCAGCGTAGCGACAGGCGAACCTCGCTCTGGAAACACCATATATTTT	CASSVATGEPRSGNTIYF
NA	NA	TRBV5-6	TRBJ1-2	TGTGCCAGCAGCTTAACAGGGTTGGGTGGCTACACCTTC	CASSLTGLGGYTF
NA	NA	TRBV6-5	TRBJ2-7	TGTGCCAGCAGTCCCGGGGGCGGGACTTACGAGCAGTACTTC	CASSPGGGTYEQYF
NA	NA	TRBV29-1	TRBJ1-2	TGCAGCGTTGAAGATCCAGGGATGGGCTATGGCTACACCTTC	CSVEDPGMGYGYTF